A single sample gave rise to the 23 T cell receptor beta chains below, sequenced in a study of CD8+CD57+ T cells in acquired aplastic anemia. Antigens for these TCRs are unknown. Study-wide points: Total CD4+ and CD8+ pools in patients were more diverse than the CD8+CD57+ cells of those patients.

Patients included in sequencing had previously demonstrated CD8+CD57+ cell expansion by flow cytometry. The use of genomic DNA as template underpinned the TCR beta VDJ and CDR3 profiling. TCRdb used MiXCR to reprocess the reads, holding one entry per CDR3 protein. Among about 20,000 distinct CDR3 sequences listed, about 40% were seen once. Sequencing used CD8+CD57+ T cells sorted from PBMCs. Noted subset: bead-enriched CD8+CD57+ effector memory T cells from SAA patients. These receptors all stem from a human donor with aplastic anemia.

The chain is built from TRBV5-1 and TRBJ2-1, with TRBD2 matching over 7 bases. V shed 2 bases and J 2 bases; nucleotides not matched to a gene: 7. Germline loops: CDR1 SGHRS, CDR2 YFSETQ. This CDR3 comprises 16 residues. CDR3 DNA: TGCGCCAGCAGCTTAGGCCGGGGGGAGGCCTACAATGAGCAGTTCTTC. Its protein is CASSLGRGEAYNEQFF.

This clonotype was counted a few times. This chain uses TRBV20-1 with TRBJ2-2; 10 nucleotides match TRBD1. The ends lost 1 base at V and 3 bases at J; junction bases unmatched: 5. Germline-derived CDR1 and CDR2 are DFQATT and SNEGSKA (reference sequence). The CDR3 consists of 16 residues. The CDR3 loop reads CSARVTGTGDTGELFF. The CDR3, as DNA: TGCAGTGCTAGAGTGACCGGGACAGGGGACACCGGGGAGCTGTTTTTT.

V and J are TRBV11-2 and TRBJ1-4; unclear D gene. V gave up 1 base and J gave up 10 bases, with 13 bases separating them. The CDR3 spans 14 residues. Germline V gene lookup returns CDR1 SGHAT and CDR2 FQNNGV. The CDR3 DNA reads as TGTGCCAGCAGCTTAGGCCCCACGGGCCGAAAACTGTTTTTT. Translated, it gives CASSLGPTGRKLFF.

This chain links TRBV20-1 with TRBJ1-1; TRBD1 aligns across 8 bases. The V gene end was trimmed by 7 bases and the J gene end by 0 bases; junction bases not matched to a gene: 4. The CDR3 contains 13 residues. Germline V CDR1 and CDR2: DFQATT, SNEGSKA (reference sequence). CDR3 sequence reads: CSVGQGMNTEAFF. CDR3 sequence (DNA): TGCAGTGTCGGACAGGGAATGAACACTGAAGCTTTCTTT.

The chain recombines TRBV10-2 with TRBJ2-1; the match to TRBD2 covers 7 bases. The germline V gene encodes CDR1 WSHSY and CDR2 SAAADI. The J segment lost 10 bases and the V segment lost 3 bases, leaving 3 bases of the junction unmatched. The CDR3 has 12 amino acids. In DNA, the CDR3 is TGCGCCAGCAGTGAAGGGACTAACGAGCAGTTCTTC. Translation: CASSEGTNEQFF.

This clonotype occurred many times. The gene calls are TRBV20-1 and TRBJ2-5, with 9 bases identical to TRBD1. V gave up 3 bases and J gave up 5 bases; unmatched junction bases: 7. Germline lookup yields CDR1 DFQATT and CDR2 SNEGSKA (reference sequence). The CDR3 sequence is 14 residues long. The CDR3 loop is CSASDGQGMETQYF. The CDR3 DNA is TGCAGTGCTAGTGATGGACAGGGGATGGAGACCCAGTACTTC.

The chain has TRBV20-1 and TRBJ2-3; TRBD2 matches at 9 bases. From germline, CDR1 is DFQATT and CDR2 SNEGSKA (reference sequence). CDR3 length equals 17 residues. Trimming removed 0 bases from V and 4 bases from J; junction bases left unmatched: 11. CDR3 region: CSARDHYSGRVSDTQYF. In nucleotides, the CDR3 is TGCAGTGCTAGAGATCACTATAGCGGGAGAGTGTCAGATACGCAGTATTTT.

V gene TRBV12-3 or TRBV12-4 combines with J gene TRBJ2-1, with 7 bases identical to TRBD1. The J segment lost 6 bases and the V segment lost 7 bases, leaving 12 bases of the junction unmatched. The CDR3 runs 15 residues. The CDR3 loop reads CASTSHRGTFNEQFF. The CDR3 DNA reads TGTGCCAGCACTTCCCACAGGGGAACCTTCAATGAGCAGTTCTTC.

The genes are TRBV6-1 and TRBJ1-3, with a weak D call TRBD1 (6 bases). Germline-derived CDR1 and CDR2 are MNHNS and SASEGT. The CDR3 totals 14 residues. Trimming pared 7 bases from V and 0 bases from J, leaving 10 bases between. The CDR3 loop is CASNDRFSGNTIYF. The CDR3 region has the DNA TGTGCCAGCAACGACAGGTTCTCTGGAAACACCATATATTTT.

The rearrangement links TRBV20-1 to TRBJ2-7; TRBD2 matches at 8 bases. The CDR3 has 14 residues. Losses at the gene ends were 1 base for V and 4 bases for J; bases not matched to a gene: 6. The germline V gene encodes CDR1 DFQATT and CDR2 SNEGSKA (reference sequence). CDR3 nucleotides: TGCAGTGCTAGAGGGCTAGCGGGTTGGTACGAGCAGTACTTC. This encodes CSARGLAGWYEQYF.

This chain uses TRBV27 with TRBJ2-1; D not certain. V was pared by 6 bases and J by 1 base, with 4 bases between. Germline V gene data show CDR1 as MNHEY and CDR2 as SMNVEV (reference sequence). This CDR3 spans 12 amino acids. Here the CDR3 DNA reads TGTGCCAGCAGCGGTTCCTACAATGAGCAGTTCTTC. Translating gives CASSGSYNEQFF.

The chain employs TRBV20-1 and TRBJ2-5; D might be TRBD2 (6 bases). This CDR3 is built from 13 residues. Trimming cost V 3 bases and J 5 bases, with 13 bases left between them. CDR1 is DFQATT and CDR2 is SNEGSKA in the germline V gene (reference sequence). The CDR3: CSASGRSGETQYF. The CDR3 nucleotides are TGCAGTGCTAGCGGGAGATCAGGGGAGACCCAGTACTTC.

The V call is TRBV7-6, the J call TRBJ1-3; 7 bases align to TRBD1. CDR3 size: 17 residues. Germline CDR1 is SGHVS and CDR2 is FNYEAQ. V lost 3 bases to trimming and J lost 4 bases; unmatched junction nucleotides: 12. CDR3 nucleotides: TGTGCCAGCAGCTTCCGGGACAGACCTCTCCCCGGAAACACCATATATTTT. Its translation: CASSFRDRPLPGNTIYF.

This chain connects TRBV15 to TRBJ2-1; D is possibly TRBD1 (6 bases). This CDR3 is built from 18 residues. Germline values: CDR1 LNHNV, CDR2 YYDKDF (reference sequence). The V gene lost 3 bases and the J gene lost 3 bases, with 21 bases spanning the gap. The CDR3 DNA is TGTGCCACCAGCAGCTCCAGGTCGGGGCAGGGGATCTACAATGAGCAGTTCTTC. This codes for CATSSSRSGQGIYNEQFF.

The rearrangement links TRBV14 to TRBJ2-7; tentative D call: TRBD1 (6 bases). Germline lookup yields CDR1 SGHDN and CDR2 FVKESK. There are 15 residues in the CDR3. Deletions cut 3 bases from V and 2 bases from J, with 14 bases between. CDR3 sequence: CASSHWTENPYEQYF. The CDR3 DNA sequence: TGTGCCAGCAGCCACTGGACAGAGAACCCCTACGAGCAGTACTTC.

The CDR3 loop is CASSVHGDTEAFF. The CDR3 DNA reads TGTGCCAGCAGCGTTCATGGGGATACTGAAGCTTTCTTT. V gene TRBV9 combines with J gene TRBJ1-1; D unclear. Trimming took off 2 bases at V and 5 bases at J, with 10 bases between the two ends. Germline CDR1 and CDR2: SGDLS and YYNGEE. The length of the CDR3 is 13 residues.

The V gene is TRBV20-1, the J gene TRBJ2-1, with 10 bases matching TRBD1. In germline, CDR1 is DFQATT, CDR2 SNEGSKA (reference sequence). The CDR3 runs to 15 residues. The V gene end was trimmed by 6 bases and the J gene end by 8 bases; junction bases not matched to a gene: 13. CDR3 in DNA: TGCAGTGCCAGGGCGGGGACAGGGGCCCGAGATGAGCAGTTCTTC. Residues: CSARAGTGARDEQFF.

The chain links TRBV7-2 to TRBJ2-5; no reliable D call. V was shortened by 5 bases and J by 5 bases, with 6 bases between the two germline ends. Germline V gene data show CDR1 as SGHTA and CDR2 as FQGNSA. This CDR3 has 11 residues. DNA for the CDR3: TGTGCCAGCAGCCTCCTGGAGACCCAGTACTTC. Translation gives CASSLLETQYF.

This clonotype was seen a single time. An end of the junction does not agree with germline; a read error may underlie this. The V call is TRBV30, the J call TRBJ1-2; no definite D call. This CDR3 is built from 17 residues. Germline V gives CDR1 GTSNPN, CDR2 SVGIG (reference sequence). The CDR3, as DNA: TGTGACTGGAGTTCAGACGTGTGCTCTTCCGATCTCTATGGCTACACCTTC. Translating it yields CDWSSDVCSSDLYGYTF.

The chain joins TRBV20-1 to TRBJ2-7, with 10 bases fitting TRBD2. The CDR3 sequence is 14 residues long. The V gene end was trimmed by 8 bases and the J gene end by 3 bases; junction bases not matched to a gene: 10. CDR1 is DFQATT and CDR2 is SNEGSKA in the germline V gene (reference sequence). The CDR3 bases are TGCAGTTTAAGGGCTAGCGGGAGAAACTACGAGCAGTACTTC. It codes for CSLRASGRNYEQYF.

As concerns this clonotype: A read error may account for a junction end that differs from germline. The rearrangement uses TRBV20-1 and TRBJ1-2; 8 nucleotides line up with TRBD1. The CDR3 totals 11 residues. Germline V CDR1 and CDR2: DFQATT, SNEGSKA (reference sequence). Here the CDR3 DNA reads TGCAGTTCGGGACAGGACTATGGCTACGCCTTC. The encoded protein is CSSGQDYGYAF.

As for this clonotype: The CDR3 carries no conserved terminal phenylalanine or tryptophan, so it likely arises from a read error. No DNA is shown, since the ends of the CDR3 on it are uncertain; the CDR3 is the one TCRdb lists. The V call is TRBV2, the J call TRBJ2-5; the table's D gene call, TRBD1, was not cross checked with the DNA. The CDR3 length equals 14 residues, ends included. Germline V gene lookup returns CDR1 SNHLY and CDR2 FYNNEI. The CDR3 region is CASRAGFSQETQSL.

The chain employs TRBV5-1 and TRBJ1-3; D may be TRBD1 (6 bases). The CDR3 runs 15 residues. Germline V gives CDR1 SGHRS, CDR2 YFSETQ. V lost 2 bases, J lost 2 bases, and 11 bases lay in between. The CDR3 here is CASSFAAGAGNTIYF. In DNA form, the CDR3 reads TGCGCCAGCAGCTTTGCGGCAGGGGCTGGAAACACCATATATTTT.